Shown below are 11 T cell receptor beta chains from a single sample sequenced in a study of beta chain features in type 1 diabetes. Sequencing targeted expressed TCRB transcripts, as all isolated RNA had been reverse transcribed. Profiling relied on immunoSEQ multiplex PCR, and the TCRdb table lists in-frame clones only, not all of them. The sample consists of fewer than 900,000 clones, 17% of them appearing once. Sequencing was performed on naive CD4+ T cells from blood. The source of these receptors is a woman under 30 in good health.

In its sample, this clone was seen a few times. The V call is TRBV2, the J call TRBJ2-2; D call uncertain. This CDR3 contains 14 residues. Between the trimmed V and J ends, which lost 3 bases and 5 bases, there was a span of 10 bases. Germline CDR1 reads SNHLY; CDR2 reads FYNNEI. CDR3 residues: CASSDYLGTGELFF. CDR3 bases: TGTGCCAGCAGTGACTACCTGGGAACCGGGGAGCTGTTTTTT.

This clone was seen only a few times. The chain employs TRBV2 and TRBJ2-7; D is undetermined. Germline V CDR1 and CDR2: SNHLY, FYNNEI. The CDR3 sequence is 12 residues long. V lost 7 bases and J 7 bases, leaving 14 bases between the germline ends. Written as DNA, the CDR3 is TGTGCCAGCACCTTTGGCGGTACGGAGCAGTACTTC. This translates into CASTFGGTEQYF.

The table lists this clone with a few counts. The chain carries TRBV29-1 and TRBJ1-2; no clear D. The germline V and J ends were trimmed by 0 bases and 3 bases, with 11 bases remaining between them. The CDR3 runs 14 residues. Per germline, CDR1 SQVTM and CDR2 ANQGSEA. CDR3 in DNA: TGCAGCGTTGAAGAATCCGACCGAGACTATGGCTACACCTTC. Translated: CSVEESDRDYGYTF.

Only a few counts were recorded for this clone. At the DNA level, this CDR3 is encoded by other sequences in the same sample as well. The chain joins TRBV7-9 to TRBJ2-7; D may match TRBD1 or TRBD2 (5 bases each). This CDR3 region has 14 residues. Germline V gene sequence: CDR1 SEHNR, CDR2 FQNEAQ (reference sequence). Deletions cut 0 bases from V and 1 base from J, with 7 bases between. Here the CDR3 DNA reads TGTGCCAGCAGCTTAGCTGGGGGTTCCTACGAGCAGTACTTC. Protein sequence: CASSLAGGSYEQYF.

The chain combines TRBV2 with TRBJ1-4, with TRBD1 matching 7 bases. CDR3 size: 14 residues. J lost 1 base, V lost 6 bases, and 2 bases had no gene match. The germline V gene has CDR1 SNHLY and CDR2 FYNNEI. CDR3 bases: TGTGCCAGCAGGCGGACAGGAACTAATGAAAAACTGTTTTTT. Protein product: CASRRTGTNEKLFF.

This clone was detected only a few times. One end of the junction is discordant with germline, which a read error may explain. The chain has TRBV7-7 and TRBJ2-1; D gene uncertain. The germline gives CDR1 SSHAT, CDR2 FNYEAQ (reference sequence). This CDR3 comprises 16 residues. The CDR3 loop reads CASSYGVGAGYNEQFF. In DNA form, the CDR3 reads TGTGCTAGCAGCTACGGCGTCGGTGCTGGGTACAATGAGCAGTTCTTC.

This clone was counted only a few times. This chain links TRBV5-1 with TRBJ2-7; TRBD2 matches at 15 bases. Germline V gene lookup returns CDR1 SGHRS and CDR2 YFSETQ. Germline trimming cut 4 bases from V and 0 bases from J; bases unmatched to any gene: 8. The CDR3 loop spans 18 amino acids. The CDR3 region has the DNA TGCGCCAGCAGCCCCGGACTAGCGGGAGGGCCGAGCTCCTACGAGCAGTACTTC. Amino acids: CASSPGLAGGPSSYEQYF. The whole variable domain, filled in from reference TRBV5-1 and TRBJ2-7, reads KAGVTQTPRYLIKTRGQQVTLSCSPISGHRSVSWYQQTPGQGLQFLFEYFSETQRNKGNFPGRFSGRQFSNSRSEMNVSTLELGDSALYLCASSPGLAGGPSSYEQYFGPGTRLTVT.

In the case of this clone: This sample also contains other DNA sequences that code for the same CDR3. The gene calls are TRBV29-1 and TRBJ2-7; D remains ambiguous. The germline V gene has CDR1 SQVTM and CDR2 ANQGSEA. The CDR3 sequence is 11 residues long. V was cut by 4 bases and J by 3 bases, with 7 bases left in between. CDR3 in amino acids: CSVGGSYEQYF. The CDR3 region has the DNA TGCAGCGTTGGGGGAAGCTACGAGCAGTACTTC.

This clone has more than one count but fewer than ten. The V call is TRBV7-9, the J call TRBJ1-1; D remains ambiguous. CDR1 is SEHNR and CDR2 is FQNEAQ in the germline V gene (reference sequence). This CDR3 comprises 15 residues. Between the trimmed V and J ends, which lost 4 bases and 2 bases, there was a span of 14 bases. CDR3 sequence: CASSSRSAANTEAFF. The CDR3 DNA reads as TGTGCCAGCAGCTCAAGATCTGCAGCCAACACTGAAGCTTTCTTT. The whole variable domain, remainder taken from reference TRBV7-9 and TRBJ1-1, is DTGVSQNPRHKITKRGQNVTFRCDPISEHNRLYWYRQTLGQGPEFLTYFQNEAQLEKSRLLSDRFSAERPKGSFSTLEIQRTEQGDSAMYLCASSSRSAANTEAFFGQGTRLTVV.

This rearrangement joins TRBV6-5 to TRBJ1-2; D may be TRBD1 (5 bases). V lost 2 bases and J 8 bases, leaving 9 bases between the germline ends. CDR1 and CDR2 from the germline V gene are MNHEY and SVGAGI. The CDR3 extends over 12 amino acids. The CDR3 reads CASSYQGDGYTF. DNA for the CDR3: TGTGCCAGCAGTTACCAGGGAGACGGCTACACCTTC.

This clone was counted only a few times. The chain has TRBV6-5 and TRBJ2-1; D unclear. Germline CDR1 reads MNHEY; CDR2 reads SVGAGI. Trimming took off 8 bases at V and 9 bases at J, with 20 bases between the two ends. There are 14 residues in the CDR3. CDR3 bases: TGTGCCAGCTGGCCTGTAGTCCCTCCGGGTGAGCAGTTCTTC. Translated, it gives CASWPVVPPGEQFF.